The 10 T cell receptor beta chains below come from one sample, sequenced in a study of monozygotic twins with inflammatory bowel disease. TCRdb reprocessed the 5' RACE reads and stores each CDR3 protein as one record, lacking DNA. The table lists over 200,000 distinct CDR3 sequences. Sequencing was done on a sample of blood. These receptors were taken from a human donor with ulcerative colitis or Crohn's disease, or a healthy co-twin of an affected twin (not recorded which).

The rearrangement links TRBV7-2 to TRBJ2-1; with no DNA, the TCRdb D assignment of TRBD1 cannot be verified. This CDR3 has 14 amino acids. Germline CDR1 and CDR2: SGHTA and FQGNSA. The CDR3 here is CASSLSGGANEQFF.

The chain is built from TRBV6-1 and TRBJ2-1; the TCRdb D gene call, TRBD1, has no DNA to confirm it. This CDR3 has 15 residues. Germline V gene sequence: CDR1 MNHNS, CDR2 SASEGT. The chain's CDR3 is CASSVTGGASNEQFF.

J is TRBJ2-2 and V is TRBV5-1; checking the TCRdb D call of TRBD2 is not possible without DNA. Germline CDR1 reads SGHRS; CDR2 reads YFSETQ. The CDR3 length is 16 residues. The CDR3 here is CASSLNSGSGAGELFF.

V and J are TRBV5-6 and TRBJ1-2; without DNA, the TCRdb call of TRBD1 cannot be checked. This CDR3 spans 14 amino acids. CDR1 SGHDT and CDR2 YYEEEE come from the germline V gene. The CDR3 sequence: CASSLATGTYGYTF.

V gene TRBV5-5 combines with J gene TRBJ1-1. Germline lookup yields CDR1 SGHKS and CDR2 YYEKEE (reference sequence). The CDR3 totals 11 residues. This CDR3 is CASSPDTEAFF.

This chain connects TRBV19 to TRBJ1-1; TCRdb lists TRBD1, though no DNA is available to test this call. The CDR3 runs to 17 residues. CDR1 LNHDA and CDR2 SQIVND come from the germline V gene (reference sequence). The CDR3 loop is CASTIGAGDTVNTEAFF.

The chain joins TRBV5-1 to TRBJ2-2. From germline, CDR1 is SGHRS and CDR2 YFSETQ. CDR3 length: 13 residues. CDR3 region: CASSFESTGELFF.

The V gene is TRBV6-1, the J gene TRBJ2-7; TCRdb lists TRBD1, though no DNA is available to test this call. The CDR3 covers 15 residues. Germline assignment: CDR1 MNHNS and CDR2 SASEGT. CDR3: CASKPSGIHPSEQYF.

The chain couples TRBV28 to TRBJ2-7; the D call from TCRdb, TRBD2, cannot be confirmed without DNA. The V gene's germline CDR1 is MDHEN and CDR2 SYDVKM. The CDR3 runs 16 residues. Here the CDR3 reads CASSSLRLAISYEQYF.

The gene calls are TRBV6-5 and TRBJ2-2; lacking DNA, the TRBD1 call made by TCRdb goes unchecked. CDR1 is MNHEY, CDR2 SVGAGI, per germline. The CDR3 length is 15 residues. The CDR3 sequence: CASSSPAGADGELFF.